A selection of T cell receptor beta chains follows, all from one sample in a study of technical replicates of blood from four donors. Assay: immunoSEQ multiplex PCR; the TCRdb copy retains only in-frame clones and omits some. The sample yields tens of thousands of clones, around 94% seen once. Sequencing was done on a sample of T cells isolated from PBMCs. The source of these receptors is a human donor in good health. Both conserved end residues are part of each CDR3. The order of the fields is V gene, clone size, D gene, J gene, CDR3 protein, CDR3 DNA. A D gene is named only where the DNA matches it firmly. Clone size is stated in some rows and not others, as once, few, many or a class when expanded.

V: TRBV4-1; size: few; D: TRBD2; J: TRBJ2-7; CDR3: CASSQGILRAGVGPYEQYF; DNA: TGCGCCAGCAGCCAAGGGATTCTTAGGGCGGGAGTGGGCCCCTACGAGCAGTACTTC
V: TRBV10-1; size: few; D: TRBD1; J: TRBJ1-1; CDR3: CASRMTGGAEAFF; DNA: TGCGCCAGCAGGATGACAGGGGGAGCTGAAGCTTTCTTT
V: TRBV2; size: NA; D: NA; J: TRBJ2-1; CDR3: CASSRLGGALQLF; DNA: TGTGCCAGCAGTAGACTTGGGGGGGCACTTCAACTCTTC
V: TRBV18; size: NA; D: TRBD2; J: TRBJ2-1; CDR3: CASSPDRAGLEQFF; DNA: TGTGCCAGCTCACCAGACCGAGCGGGGCTTGAGCAGTTCTTC
V: TRBV11-2; size: NA; D: TRBD1; J: TRBJ1-2; CDR3: CASRRTGDYGYTF; DNA: TGTGCCAGCAGGAGGACAGGAGATTATGGCTACACCTTC
V: TRBV10-2; size: NA; D: NA; J: TRBJ2-2; CDR3: CASSDTNTGELFF; DNA: TGCGCCAGCAGTGACACGAACACCGGGGAGCTGTTTTTT
V: TRBV19; size: NA; D: TRBD2; J: TRBJ2-3; CDR3: CASSIGLAVNTDTQYF; DNA: TGTGCCAGTAGTATAGGGCTAGCGGTAAACACAGATACGCAGTATTTT
V: TRBV27; size: NA; D: NA; J: TRBJ1-5; CDR3: CASSLSSQGNNQPQHF; DNA: TGTGCCAGCAGTTTATCGTCGCAGGGGAACAATCAGCCCCAGCATTTT
V: TRBV7-9; size: NA; D: NA; J: TRBJ2-1; CDR3: CASSPHLGQGGGSYNEQFF; DNA: TGTGCCAGCAGCCCTCATCTAGGTCAGGGGGGAGGCTCCTACAATGAGCAGTTCTTC
V: TRBV2; size: NA; D: NA; J: TRBJ2-2; CDR3: CASSIQGGGTGELFF; DNA: TGTGCCAGCAGTATCCAAGGGGGGGGTACCGGGGAGCTGTTTTTT
V: TRBV15; size: NA; D: TRBD1; J: TRBJ2-5; CDR3: CATSSLLYRGHGETQYF; DNA: TGTGCCACCAGCAGCTTACTATACAGGGGGCATGGGGAGACCCAGTACTTC
V: TRBV7-9; size: once; D: TRBD1; J: TRBJ1-2; CDR3: CASSLLQRMDREGGYTF; DNA: TGTGCCAGCAGCTTATTACAGCGAATGGACAGGGAGGGCGGCTACACCTTC
V: TRBV4-2; size: NA; D: NA; J: TRBJ2-7; CDR3: CASSQGWAGREQYF; DNA: TGTGCCAGCAGCCAAGGATGGGCGGGGCGAGAGCAGTACTTC
V: TRBV18; size: NA; D: TRBD1; J: TRBJ2-1; CDR3: CASSPLTGEYNEQFF; DNA: TGTGCCAGCTCACCACTAACAGGGGAATACAATGAGCAGTTCTTC
V: TRBV5-1; size: NA; D: TRBD1; J: TRBJ1-2; CDR3: CASSEGQANGYTF; DNA: TGCGCCAGCAGCGAGGGACAGGCAAATGGCTACACCTTC
V: TRBV30; size: NA; D: NA; J: TRBJ1-5; CDR3: CAWGGLGRGQPQHF; DNA: TGTGCCTGGGGGGGCTTAGGTCGGGGCCAGCCCCAGCATTTT
V: TRBV29-1; size: NA; D: NA; J: TRBJ1-1; CDR3: CSLLPGNSTEAFF; DNA: TGCAGCCTCCTCCCAGGGAATAGTACTGAAGCTTTCTTT
V: TRBV11-2; size: NA; D: NA; J: TRBJ2-7; CDR3: CASSLDRGFAGSPYEQYF; DNA: TGTGCCAGCAGCTTAGATAGGGGATTTGCGGGGAGTCCCTACGAGCAGTACTTC
V: TRBV27; size: NA; D: NA; J: TRBJ1-1; CDR3: CASSTRRTENTEAFF; DNA: TGTGCCAGCAGTACAAGGAGGACGGAGAACACTGAAGCTTTCTTT
V: TRBV30; size: NA; D: NA; J: TRBJ1-2; CDR3: CAYPGGIGNYGYTF; DNA: TGTGCCTACCCGGGGGGGATAGGGAACTATGGCTACACCTTC
V: TRBV5-6; size: NA; D: TRBD2; J: TRBJ2-7; CDR3: CASSQPPGLAGAFYEQYF; DNA: TGTGCCAGCAGCCAACCGCCGGGACTAGCGGGGGCCTTCTACGAGCAGTACTTC
V: TRBV28; size: once; D: NA; J: TRBJ1-1; CDR3: CASSRGGNTEAFF; DNA: TGTGCCAGCAGTCGGGGAGGGAACACTGAAGCTTTCTTT
V: TRBV11-2; size: NA; D: NA; J: TRBJ2-1; CDR3: CASSFGEGLAYNEQFF; DNA: TGTGCCAGCAGCTTCGGTGAAGGGCTAGCTTACAATGAGCAGTTCTTC
V: TRBV30; size: NA; D: NA; J: TRBJ2-7; CDR3: CACSGYYEQYF; DNA: TGTGCCTGTTCAGGTTACTACGAGCAGTACTTC
V: TRBV7-9; size: NA; D: TRBD1; J: TRBJ2-1; CDR3: CASSTNYGTGGNEQFF; DNA: TGTGCCAGCAGCACAAATTACGGGACAGGGGGCAATGAGCAGTTCTTC
V: TRBV7-2; size: NA; D: TRBD1; J: TRBJ1-2; CDR3: CASSLENRGHYGYTF; DNA: TGTGCCAGCAGCTTAGAGAACAGGGGCCACTATGGCTACACCTTC
V: TRBV4-1; size: once; D: NA; J: TRBJ1-4; CDR3: CASSQDGGKLFF; DNA: TGCGCCAGCAGCCAAGATGGGGGGAAACTGTTTTTT
V: TRBV6-5; size: NA; D: NA; J: TRBJ1-1; CDR3: CASSYKQDTEAFF; DNA: TGTGCCAGCAGTTACAAACAGGACACTGAAGCTTTCTTT
V: TRBV6-5; size: NA; D: TRBD1; J: TRBJ1-2; CDR3: CASSNPGTAKGYTF; DNA: TGTGCCAGCAGTAACCCGGGGACAGCGAAGGGCTACACCTTC
V: TRBV7-9; size: NA; D: NA; J: TRBJ2-5; CDR3: CASSLGDTQGETQYF; DNA: TGTGCCAGCAGCTTAGGGGACACCCAGGGAGAGACCCAGTACTTC